This entry features one T cell receptor (beta chain) sequence. Some clones are missing from TCRdb's copy, which holds only in-frame ones; the method was immunoSEQ multiplex PCR. Of over 50,000 clones listed, about nine tenths were seen once; the top ten hold around 2.1%. The V and J ends lost 4 bases and 0 bases, in that order; junction bases with no gene match: 9. From germline, CDR1 is MNHEY and CDR2 SVGAGI. This CDR3 comprises 16 residues. This entry belongs to a study of T cell changes during pregnancy in multiple sclerosis. The TCR comes from a female donor in good health, enrolled as a control in a pregnancy study. This chain joins TRBV6-5 and TRBJ2-7; 7 nucleotides align to TRBD1. The sample was peripheral blood, taken in the first trimester of pregnancy. The CDR3 DNA sequence: TGTGCCAGCAGTTCCTATGAGACAGGGAACTCCTACGAGCAGTACTTC. It codes for CASSSYETGNSYEQYF.